The 28 T cell receptor beta chains reported below all come from one sample, sequenced in a study of OX40 agonist ivuxolimab in advanced cancers. Clones were sequenced by immunoSEQ multiplex PCR, and TCRdb holds only the in-frame ones, with some missing. The repertoire holds approximately 18,000 clones, with roughly 72% as singletons. Source: CD4+ or CD8+ T cells sorted from blood, taken in a trial of the OX40 agonist ivuxolimab. These receptors all come from an adult with an advanced solid tumor such as melanoma, head and neck, liver or kidney cancer.

The rearrangement links TRBV7-9 to TRBJ2-5, with a tentative D call TRBD2 (7 bases). The CDR3 has 15 residues. The V and J ends lost 6 bases and 2 bases respectively, with 16 bases between them. Germline V lookup: CDR1 SEHNR, CDR2 FQNEAQ (reference sequence). The CDR3 DNA reads TGTGCCAGCAGTAATAAAAGGGGGGGACAAGAGACCCAGTACTTC. This codes for CASSNKRGGQETQYF.

This chain connects TRBV4-1 to TRBJ2-7; 7 bases agree with TRBD2. From germline, CDR1 is MGHRA and CDR2 YSYEKL. CDR3 size: 15 residues. The V segment lost 4 bases and the J segment 3 bases; nucleotides outside the gene matches: 9. The CDR3, as DNA: TGCGCCAGCAGCCCGCTGGGGGAGGGCCTCTACGAGCAGTACTTC. This translates into CASSPLGEGLYEQYF.

This clone has only a few counts. The J gene is TRBJ2-7, the V gene TRBV6-5, with D possibly being TRBD2 (5 bases). Germline CDR1 and CDR2: MNHEY and SVGAGI. The CDR3 is 12 amino acids. V was shortened by 5 bases and J by 7 bases, with 12 bases between the two germline ends. The CDR3 loop reads CASSELVEEQYF. The DNA for the CDR3 is TGTGCCAGCAGTGAACTAGTGGAAGAGCAGTACTTC.

This clone was seen more than once but under ten times. This chain joins TRBV6-4 and TRBJ2-6; D is unclear. Germline CDR1 MRHNA, CDR2 SNTAGT. V lost 0 bases, J lost 4 bases, and 4 bases lay in between. The CDR3 length is 14 residues. The CDR3 DNA reads as TGTGCCAGCAGTGACTCAGGGGGGGCCAACGTCCTGACTTTC. It is translated as CASSDSGGANVLTF.

The chain combines TRBV6-1 with TRBJ1-6, with D possibly TRBD1 on 5 matching bases. Per germline, CDR1 MNHNS and CDR2 SASEGT. CDR3 size: 20 residues. The ends were cut back, 0 bases at V and 9 bases at J, with 27 bases in the middle. CDR3 nucleotide sequence: TGTGCCAGCAGTGAAGCGCTTCGGACATACAGCACGATGGGATTTTCACCCCTCCACTTT. This translates into CASSEALRTYSTMGFSPLHF.

The table lists this clone with a few counts. This rearrangement joins TRBV7-6 to TRBJ1-1; D unresolved. This CDR3 comprises 13 residues. V lost 6 bases and J lost 1, with 9 bases in between. Germline CDR1 SGHVS, CDR2 FNYEAQ. CDR3 bases: TGTGCCAGCAGAGATCCCGAGAACACTGAAGCTTTCTTT. Amino acid sequence: CASRDPENTEAFF.

This clone was seen a handful of times. V is TRBV12-1 and J is TRBJ2-7; the listed D gene, TRBD1, was not tested against the DNA. TRBV12-1 is a listed pseudogene. This CDR3 comprises 14 residues. For the CDR3, the DNA is TGTGCCAGCAGCCCGGACAGGGGCCACTACGAGCAGTACTTC. Translating it yields CASSPDRGHYEQYF.

This chain connects TRBV9 to TRBJ2-2, with D perhaps TRBD2 (7 bases). Trimming removed 0 bases at V and 3 bases at J, with 12 bases between. CDR1 is SGDLS and CDR2 is YYNGEE in the germline V gene. This CDR3 has 16 amino acids. This chain's CDR3 is CASSVVGGPYTGELFF. CDR3 nucleotide sequence: TGTGCCAGCAGCGTAGTGGGGGGGCCATACACCGGGGAGCTGTTTTTT.

The table lists this clone with a few counts. The chain carries TRBV6-4 and TRBJ2-1; 11 nucleotides line up with TRBD2. CDR1 is MRHNA, CDR2 SNTAGT, per germline. The CDR3 length is 16 residues. J lost 5 bases, V lost 0 bases, and 3 bases had no gene match. The CDR3 DNA sequence: TGTGCCAGCAGTGACTCGACTAGCGGGGACCACAATGAGCAGTTCTTC. Its translation: CASSDSTSGDHNEQFF.

This sequence joins TRBV14 and TRBJ2-1; a possible D gene is TRBD2 (6 bases). With 1 base removed from V and 2 bases from J, the gap between germline ends came to 15 bases. The CDR3 spans 17 residues. The germline CDR1 and CDR2 sequences are SGHDN and FVKESK. CDR3 bases: TGTGCCAGCAGCCAAGTTTTCCGGGAGAGGACCTACAATGAGCAGTTCTTC. Translating gives CASSQVFRERTYNEQFF.

J is TRBJ2-7 and V is TRBV7-9, with D possibly matching TRBD2 (5 bases). CDR3 size: 13 residues. CDR1 and CDR2 (germline): SEHNR, FQNEAQ (reference sequence). Trimming removed 4 bases from V and 2 bases from J, with 9 bases in between. The CDR3 nucleotides are TGTGCCAGCAGCTCTCCCGGGACCTACGAGCAGTACTTC. Amino acids: CASSSPGTYEQYF.

By frequency in the sample, this clone is large (0.1 to 1%). The genes are TRBV6-1 and TRBJ1-2, with D possibly matching TRBD1 (5 bases). V lost 1 base to trimming and J lost 4 bases, with 13 bases between them. The CDR3 has 15 residues. Germline CDR1 MNHNS, CDR2 SASEGT. CDR3 in DNA: TGTGCCAGCAGTGAAGGGGAGGGGACTGCCTATGGCTACACCTTC. Translating it yields CASSEGEGTAYGYTF.

This clone was counted only a few times. The genes are TRBV27 and TRBJ2-7; 9 positions match TRBD1. V was pared by 6 bases and J by 3 bases, with 6 bases of the junction left unmatched. Germline V CDR1 and CDR2: MNHEY, SMNVEV (reference sequence). The CDR3 loop spans 14 amino acids. The CDR3 region has the DNA TGTGCCAGCAGCTTTGGGACAGGGCTCTACGAGCAGTACTTC. It specifies CASSFGTGLYEQYF.

The genes are TRBV27 and TRBJ2-3, with D unresolved. Germline V gene data show CDR1 as MNHEY and CDR2 as SMNVEV (reference sequence). The CDR3 covers 13 residues. With 4 bases removed from V and 11 bases from J, the gap between germline ends came to 16 bases. The CDR3 DNA sequence: TGTGCCAGCAGTTCGTCACCCCCGTTGGGGCAGTATTTT. Protein product: CASSSSPPLGQYF.

The chain joins TRBV2 to TRBJ1-2; D is unclear. The CDR3 totals 12 residues. Germline CDR1 reads SNHLY; CDR2 reads FYNNEI. V lost 7 bases and J 1 base, leaving 7 bases between the germline ends. The CDR3 loop is CASIRSNYGYTF. The CDR3 DNA is TGTGCCAGCATAAGGAGTAACTATGGCTACACCTTC.

The gene calls are TRBV12-2 and TRBJ2-5; the table's TRBD2 call for D was not verified on the DNA. TRBV12-2 is assigned pseudogene status. The CDR3 is 15 amino acids. The CDR3 DNA reads as TGTGCCAGCAGCCCCGAGGGTGAAAGCCAAGAGACCCAGTACTTC. Residues: CASSPEGESQETQYF.

The rearrangement joins TRBV5-6 to TRBJ1-1, with 10 bases aligning to TRBD1. The CDR3 is 14 residues long. The V segment lost 2 bases and the J segment 4 bases; nucleotides outside the gene matches: 2. CDR1 SGHDT and CDR2 YYEEEE come from the germline V gene. In DNA form, the CDR3 reads TGTGCCAGCAGCTTTGGACAGGGGGGCACTGAAGCTTTCTTT. Protein: CASSFGQGGTEAFF.

The V call is TRBV9, the J call TRBJ1-4, with no clear D. CDR1 and CDR2 from the germline V gene are SGDLS and YYNGEE. V shed 4 bases and J shed 1 base, with 11 bases lying between them. The CDR3 covers 15 residues. The CDR3 sequence is CASSPRTGTNEKLFF. The CDR3 nucleotides are TGTGCCAGCAGCCCCCGGACTGGAACTAATGAAAAACTGTTTTTT.

The chain has TRBV5-1 and TRBJ2-3; 10 nucleotides match TRBD2. CDR1 and CDR2 from the germline V gene are SGHRS and YFSETQ. The CDR3 has 19 residues. Germline trimming cut 4 bases from V and 0 bases from J; bases unmatched to any gene: 14. CDR3 region: CASSPASSGSLPSTDTQYF. In DNA form, the CDR3 reads TGCGCCAGCAGCCCTGCGTCTAGCGGGAGTCTTCCTAGCACAGATACGCAGTATTTT.

This rearrangement joins TRBV4-3 to TRBJ1-4; D remains unclear. Trimming left V 2 bases short and J 6 bases short, with 10 bases between. The CDR3 extends over 14 amino acids. Germline lookup yields CDR1 LGHNA and CDR2 YSLEER. The CDR3 region is CASSQSHGYEKLFF. DNA for the CDR3: TGCGCCAGCAGCCAATCCCACGGGTATGAAAAACTGTTTTTT.

The gene calls are TRBV6-6 and TRBJ2-7; the match to TRBD1 covers 11 bases. The junction had 5 bases not matched to a gene; V was cut back by 2 bases and J by 2 bases. The CDR3 extends over 16 amino acids. CDR1 is MNHNY, CDR2 SVGAGI, per germline (reference sequence). The CDR3 DNA follows: TGTGCCAGCAGTTACACAATGGGACAGGGGGCCTACGAGCAGTACTTC. This sequence encodes CASSYTMGQGAYEQYF.

This clone was picked up a small number of times. The chain couples TRBV29-1 to TRBJ1-1; D gene unclear. There are 11 residues in the CDR3. The ends were cut back, 1 base at V and 4 bases at J, with 4 bases in the middle. The germline V gene encodes CDR1 SQVTM and CDR2 ANQGSEA. The CDR3: CSVEGGTEAFF. The CDR3 DNA reads as TGCAGCGTTGAAGGTGGCACTGAAGCTTTCTTT.

The rearrangement uses TRBV7-9 and TRBJ1-1; 8 bases match TRBD1. The CDR3 spans 15 residues. V lost 5 bases, J lost 3 bases, and 8 bases stayed unmatched. The germline V gene has CDR1 SEHNR and CDR2 FQNEAQ (reference sequence). CDR3 residues: CASSPTGQGYTEAFF. Written as DNA, the CDR3 is TGTGCCAGCAGCCCCACAGGACAGGGATACACTGAAGCTTTCTTT.

The CDR3 DNA follows: TGTGCCAGCAGCTTATTCTCATTGAGACAGGGAAGCACAGATACGCAGTATTTT. It is translated as CASSLFSLRQGSTDTQYF. The chain is built from TRBV7-2 and TRBJ2-3; 7 positions agree with TRBD1. The germline CDR1 and CDR2 sequences are SGHTA and FQGNSA. This CDR3 contains 18 residues. The V and J ends lost 2 bases and 0 bases, in that order; junction bases with no gene match: 11.

The chain employs TRBV7-2 and TRBJ2-3; weak D call: TRBD2 (5 bases). This CDR3 has 14 residues. Germline V gene data show CDR1 as SGHTA and CDR2 as FQGNSA. Between the trimmed V and J ends, which lost 0 bases and 4 bases, there was a span of 8 bases. CDR3 sequence: CASSLATRADTQYF. CDR3 bases: TGTGCCAGCAGCTTAGCGACGAGGGCAGATACGCAGTATTTT. Full variable domain (remainder filled in from reference TRBV7-2 and TRBJ2-3): GAGVSQSPSNKVTEKGKDVELRCDPISGHTALYWYRQSLGQGLEFLIYFQGNSAPDKSGLPSDRFSAERTGGSVSTLTIQRTQQEDSAVYLCASSLATRADTQYFGPGTRLTVL.

This chain connects TRBV7-9 to TRBJ1-2; no clear D. The CDR3 is made up of 11 amino acids. The germline V and J ends were trimmed by 5 bases and 8 bases, with 9 bases remaining between them. Germline V CDR1 and CDR2: SEHNR, FQNEAQ (reference sequence). CDR3 sequence: CASSPGKGYTF. CDR3 nucleotide sequence: TGTGCCAGCAGCCCGGGGAAGGGCTACACCTTC.

This chain links TRBV19 with TRBJ1-4; 7 nucleotides match TRBD1. In germline, CDR1 is LNHDA, CDR2 SQIVND (reference sequence). The CDR3 runs to 13 residues. V was clipped by 10 bases and J by 3 bases; unmatched bases: 5. The CDR3 nucleotides are TGTGCCACCTCAGGACAGGCTAATGAAAAACTGTTTTTT. Translating it yields CATSGQANEKLFF. The variable domain in full, completed from reference TRBV19 and TRBJ1-4, reads DGGITQSPKYLFRKEGQNVTLSCEQNLNHDAMYWYRQDPGQGLRLIYYSQIVNDFQKGDIAEGYSVSREKKESFPLTVTSAQKNPTAFYLCATSGQANEKLFFGSGTQLSVL.

The chain is built from TRBV4-2 and TRBJ2-3; 11 bases are a match to TRBD2. The CDR3 covers 19 residues. Trimming took 0 bases from V and 3 from J; bases not matched to a gene: 11. Germline V gives CDR1 LGHNA, CDR2 YNFKEQ. In DNA form, the CDR3 reads TGTGCCAGCAGCCAAGATCCGGTAGCGGGGGGGCCCAGGACAGATACGCAGTATTTT. This encodes CASSQDPVAGGPRTDTQYF.